This T cell receptor (beta chain) derives from a study of chemoradiotherapy in HPV16-positive cancers. About the research overall: Candidate HPV-specific T-cell clones and common TCR motifs came from functional assays in a couple of HPV16-positive patients.

Repertoires were sampled repeatedly during chemoradiotherapy. Libraries were prepared by immunoSEQ multiplex PCR; TCRdb keeps only in-frame clonotypes and omits some of them. Here the sample spans about 3,100 clones, approximately 92% being singletons. General study points: Only a couple of HPV16-positive patients supplied the functional HPV-specificity definition.

A word on this clone: The antigen is undetermined.

CDR1 is SGHAT and CDR2 is FQDESV in the germline V gene (reference sequence). There are 13 residues in the CDR3. Trimming removed 1 base from V and 4 bases from J; junction bases left unmatched: 1. This receptor was identified in a human donor with HPV-associated anogenital cancer. The chain employs TRBV11-1 and TRBJ2-7; TRBD2 matches 7 bases. The sample in question was tumor tissue, obtained from a patient who underwent chemoradiotherapy. The chain's CDR3 is CASSLGLAYEQYV. The DNA for the CDR3 is TGTGCCAGCAGCTTAGGACTAGCTTACGAGCAGTACGTC.